This note documents a single T cell receptor (beta chain) sequence. This entry comes from a study of blood T cell repertoires in COVID-19. The wider study: Sites across the United States, Italy and Spain contributed samples from acute and convalescent COVID-19. In each case, the material was cDNA or gDNA derived from T cells, B-cell-depleted T cells, or PBMCs.

CDR1 and CDR2 from the germline V gene are MNHEY and SMNVEV (reference sequence). The CDR3 runs to 14 residues. V trimming: 6 bases; J trimming: 4 bases; junction bases outside the gene matches: 5. Authors' processing steps: For nucleated cells, counts were estimated from reference gene primer amplification. Only in-frame clones appear in the TCRdb table, and some are missing; sequencing was by immunoSEQ multiplex PCR. V and J calls plus clone size are reproduced from that table; the DNA served to infer D and trimming. The repertoire holds approximately 250,000 clones, with 70% to 90% as singletons. The clonotype was recovered from a woman aged 55-70 years with COVID-19, enrolled during active disease. The V gene is TRBV27, the J gene TRBJ1-2, with 10 bases identical to TRBD1. The sequenced material came from peripheral blood. CDR3 sequence reads: CASRGQGNAYGYTF. The CDR3 DNA is TGTGCCAGCAGGGGACAGGGGAACGCCTATGGCTACACCTTC.